This TCR beta chain was identified in a study of response to subunit inactivated influenza vaccine. The study, taken as a whole, reports: T cells newly recruited by each seasonal influenza vaccination are few, the authors suggested.

Germline V lookup: CDR1 MNHEY, CDR2 SVGAGI. CDR3 length equals 17 residues. Trimming at V came to 0 bases and at J to 1 base, leaving 6 bases not matched to a gene. TCRdb re-analysed the RT-PCR reads in MiXCR, keeping a single row per CDR3 protein. The data contain around 480,000 distinct CDR3 sequences, 16% of them singletons. This clonotype was detected only a few times. Its antigen remains unknown. The input for sequencing was CD4+ T cells sorted from PBMCs, taken around 25 months after vaccination. The receptor comes from a man aged 45 to 75 who received an inactivated influenza vaccine. V gene TRBV6-5 combines with J gene TRBJ2-7; 10 bases fit TRBD1. The CDR3 loop reads CASSYSWTGGSSYEQYF. In DNA form, the CDR3 reads TGTGCCAGCAGTTACTCATGGACAGGGGGTAGTTCCTACGAGCAGTACTTC.